This is a list of T cell receptor beta chains from one sample in a study of cytomegalovirus exposure and HLA in healthy donors. Profiling relied on immunoSEQ multiplex PCR, and the TCRdb table lists in-frame clones only, not all of them. The sample features tens of thousands of clones, with 3.2% in its top ten. Sequencing input: PBMCs. The receptors shown here come from a young woman in good health and CMV-seropositive. The CDR3 runs from the conserved cysteine through the conserved F or W. A D gene is named only where the DNA matches it firmly.

d_gene | j_gene | len | v_gene | CDR3aa | CDR3nt
NA | TRBJ2-1 | 15 | TRBV6-5 | CASSPSWTGRDEQFF | TGTGCCAGCAGCCCCAGTTGGACAGGGAGGGATGAGCAGTTCTTC
TRBD2 | TRBJ2-7 | 15 | TRBV29-1 | CSVAGLAGGLYEQYF | TGCAGCGTTGCCGGACTAGCGGGGGGTCTCTACGAGCAGTACTTC
NA | TRBJ2-2 | 15 | TRBV6-6 | CASREGHTNTGELFF | TGTGCCAGCAGGGAGGGTCATACGAACACCGGGGAGCTGTTTTTT
NA | TRBJ1-2 | 14 | TRBV5-4 | CASSLVQGNYGYTF | TGTGCCAGCAGCTTGGTACAGGGTAACTATGGCTACACCTTC
NA | TRBJ2-7 | 15 | TRBV5-1 | CASSSDSISSYEQYF | TGCGCCAGCAGCTCGGACAGCATCAGCTCCTACGAGCAGTACTTC
TRBD1 | TRBJ2-7 | 15 | TRBV18 | CASSPRDRGLDEQYF | TGTGCCAGCTCACCCCGGGACAGGGGTCTCGACGAGCAGTACTTC
NA | TRBJ1-4 | 14 | TRBV7-9 | CASSSASKAGKLFF | TGTGCCAGCAGCTCCGCCTCGAAGGCGGGAAAACTGTTTTTT
TRBD1 | TRBJ1-5 | 16 | TRBV12-5 | CASGLRAGGLDQPQHF | TGTGCTAGTGGCCTCCGGGCAGGGGGTTTGGATCAGCCCCAGCATTTT
NA | TRBJ2-5 | 14 | TRBV4-1 | CASSLERGAETQYF | TGCGCCAGCAGCCTAGAACGCGGGGCAGAGACCCAGTACTTC
NA | TRBJ2-1 | 15 | TRBV5-4 | CASSNRGGALDEQFF | TGTGCCAGCAGCAACAGGGGGGGGGCCCTCGATGAGCAGTTCTTC
NA | TRBJ2-3 | 15 | TRBV6-6 | CASIGKAYLVDTQYF | TGTGCCAGCATAGGAAAAGCGTATTTAGTAGATACGCAGTATTTT
TRBD2 | TRBJ2-7 | 15 | TRBV4-1 | CASSQVLAGDYEQYF | TGCGCCAGCAGCCAAGTCCTAGCGGGGGACTACGAGCAGTACTTC
TRBD1 | TRBJ2-2 | 13 | TRBV25-1 | CASLGQGSLELFF | TGTGCCAGCTTGGGACAGGGAAGTTTGGAGCTGTTTTTT
TRBD1 | TRBJ2-1 | 17 | TRBV6-4 | CASSLLSGGQGLHEQFF | TGTGCCAGCAGTTTACTATCGGGGGGACAGGGGCTCCATGAGCAGTTCTTC
TRBD1 | TRBJ2-3 | 16 | TRBV5-1 | CASSLAGQGVTDTQYF | TGCGCCAGCAGCTTGGCCGGACAGGGAGTCACAGATACGCAGTATTTT
TRBD1 | TRBJ2-7 | 14 | TRBV27 | CASSSGTATYEQYF | TGTGCCAGCAGTTCCGGGACAGCGACCTACGAGCAGTACTTC
TRBD1 | TRBJ1-6 | 17 | TRBV18 | CASSPLQGASRNSPLHF | TGTGCCAGCTCACCACTACAGGGGGCGTCTCGCAATTCACCCCTCCACTTT
NA | TRBJ1-2 | 12 | TRBV2 | CASRNRVEGYTF | TGTGCCAGCAGAAACAGGGTTGAGGGCTACACCTTC
NA | TRBJ2-5 | 12 | TRBV5-6 | CASSLPSGHQNF | TGTGCCAGCAGCTTGCCATCCGGACATCAGAACTTC
TRBD2 | TRBJ2-1 | 19 | TRBV7-9 | CASSSTAGKVAGVPGEQFF | TGTGCCAGCAGCTCGACGGCAGGGAAGGTAGCGGGGGTCCCGGGGGAGCAGTTCTTC
NA | TRBJ2-5 | 13 | TRBV29-1 | CSATSRGSETQYF | TGCAGCGCCACATCTCGGGGGTCAGAGACCCAGTACTTC
TRBD2 | TRBJ2-1 | 16 | TRBV4-1 | CASSQSAGGTYNEQFF | TGCGCCAGCAGCCAATCAGCGGGGGGAACCTACAATGAGCAGTTCTTC
NA | TRBJ2-7 | 15 | TRBV6-1 | CASSERPGSRYEQYF | TGTGCCAGCAGTGAAAGGCCAGGGTCACGGTACGAGCAGTACTTC
TRBD2 | TRBJ2-5 | 16 | TRBV5-5 | CASSSRRTSGGEAQYF | TGTGCCAGCAGCTCACGACGGACTAGCGGGGGGGAGGCCCAGTACTTC
NA | TRBJ2-1 | 11 | TRBV20-1 | CSVRGGGEQFF | TGCAGTGTTAGGGGGGGAGGCGAGCAGTTCTTC
TRBD1 | TRBJ2-3 | 16 | TRBV9 | CASSVDRGQGPDAQYF | TGTGCCAGCAGCGTAGATAGGGGACAGGGCCCAGATGCGCAGTATTTT
TRBD2 | TRBJ2-1 | 15 | TRBV15 | CATSSSGGAGNEQFF | TGTGCCACCAGCAGTAGCGGGGGGGCCGGGAATGAGCAGTTCTTC
NA | TRBJ2-3 | 13 | TRBV5-8 | CASSLKGTDTQYF | TGTGCCAGCAGCTTGAAGGGGACAGATACGCAGTATTTT
TRBD2 | TRBJ2-7 | 17 | TRBV5-8 | CASSPAPRGLAGYEQYF | TGTGCCAGCAGCCCCGCCCCTAGGGGACTAGCGGGCTACGAGCAGTACTTC
TRBD1 | TRBJ2-7 | 15 | TRBV6-6 | CASSDRTGDGREQYF | TGTGCCAGCAGTGACCGGACAGGGGATGGACGCGAGCAGTACTTC
TRBD2 | TRBJ2-7 | 13 | TRBV11-2 | CASSYGGGREQYF | TGTGCCAGCAGTTACGGCGGGGGGAGGGAGCAGTACTTC
TRBD2 | TRBJ2-7 | 15 | TRBV2 | CASSDRGGAEDEQYF | TGTGCCAGCAGTGATCGGGGGGGCGCGGAGGACGAGCAGTACTTC